Listed below are T cell receptor beta chains from one sample, sequenced in a study of T cell responses to AZD1222 COVID-19 vaccine. Profiled with immunoSEQ multiplex PCR; TCRdb holds only in-frame clones, not every one. In the table there are tens of thousands of clones, about 88% of which are singletons. This specimen was peripheral blood, taken 28 days after the second AZD1222 dose. The receptors stem from an adult who received the AZD1222 COVID-19 vaccine. Both conserved end residues are part of each CDR3. A D gene is named only where the DNA matches it firmly. Clone size is shown for a subset of rows, as once, few, many or a class of expanded clone.

V gene: TRBV7-9
clone size: .
D gene: TRBD2
J gene: TRBJ2-3
CDR3 DNA: TGTGCCAGCAGCTTAGTTAGCGGGAGCGCAGATACGCAGTATTTT
CDR3 protein: CASSLVSGSADTQYF

V gene: TRBV28
clone size: .
D gene: .
J gene: TRBJ1-3
CDR3 DNA: TGTGCCAGCAGTCCGACCCCGGTGGGAAACACCATATATTTT
CDR3 protein: CASSPTPVGNTIYF

V gene: TRBV19
clone size: .
D gene: .
J gene: TRBJ1-6
CDR3 DNA: TGTGCCAGTAGTAGCCGGAGCTCCTATAATTCACCCCTCCACTTT
CDR3 protein: CASSSRSSYNSPLHF

V gene: TRBV12-3/TRBV12-4
clone size: .
D gene: .
J gene: TRBJ2-2
CDR3 DNA: TGTGCCAGCAGCTATGACAGGGGGGAGCTGTTTTTT
CDR3 protein: CASSYDRGELFF

V gene: TRBV6-1
clone size: once
D gene: TRBD1
J gene: TRBJ2-7
CDR3 DNA: TGTGCCAGCAGTGACGGGACAGGGGACTACGAGCAGTACTTC
CDR3 protein: CASSDGTGDYEQYF

V gene: TRBV3-1/TRBV3-2
clone size: .
D gene: TRBD1
J gene: TRBJ1-2
CDR3 DNA: TGTGCCAGCAGCCAAGATGGGGCGACAGGGAGAGGCTACACCTTC
CDR3 protein: CASSQDGATGRGYTF

V gene: TRBV11-3
clone size: once
D gene: .
J gene: TRBJ2-1
CDR3 DNA: TGTGCCAGCAGCTCACCATTTTCAGTTGAGCAGTTCTTC
CDR3 protein: CASSSPFSVEQFF

V gene: TRBV18
clone size: .
D gene: .
J gene: TRBJ1-2
CDR3 DNA: TGTGCCAGCTCACCAGGGGGGCCCCAGGCCCATGGCTACACCTTC
CDR3 protein: CASSPGGPQAHGYTF

V gene: TRBV5-4
clone size: .
D gene: .
J gene: TRBJ2-3
CDR3 DNA: TGTGCCAGCAGCCAACCGGCAGATACGCAGTATTTT
CDR3 protein: CASSQPADTQYF

V gene: TRBV24-1
clone size: .
D gene: .
J gene: TRBJ2-5
CDR3 DNA: TGTGCCACCAGTGATTTGCAAGGGTCCGAGACCCAGTACTTC
CDR3 protein: CATSDLQGSETQYF

V gene: TRBV5-4
clone size: .
D gene: TRBD2
J gene: TRBJ2-5
CDR3 DNA: TGTGCCAGCAGCATAGCGGGAGGCCCTCAAGAGACCCAGTACTTC
CDR3 protein: CASSIAGGPQETQYF

V gene: TRBV5-1
clone size: .
D gene: TRBD1
J gene: TRBJ2-2
CDR3 DNA: TGCGCCAGCAGCTTGGCCGGGACAGCGAACACCGGGGAGCTGTTTTTT
CDR3 protein: CASSLAGTANTGELFF

V gene: TRBV5-1
clone size: .
D gene: TRBD1
J gene: TRBJ1-2
CDR3 DNA: TGCGCCAGCAGCTTAGGGACAGGGGCTAATTATGGCTACACCTTC
CDR3 protein: CASSLGTGANYGYTF

V gene: TRBV5-1
clone size: .
D gene: .
J gene: TRBJ1-1
CDR3 DNA: TGCGCCAGCAGCACAGGAGAGCAGAACACTGAAGCTTTCTTT
CDR3 protein: CASSTGEQNTEAFF

V gene: TRBV18
clone size: .
D gene: .
J gene: TRBJ2-1
CDR3 DNA: TGTGCCAGCTCACCGGACCTAGGCAATGAGCAGTTCTTC
CDR3 protein: CASSPDLGNEQFF

V gene: TRBV9
clone size: few
D gene: .
J gene: TRBJ1-2
CDR3 DNA: TGTGCCAGCAGCGGGCCTATGCCAGGGGCGGGGGGCTACACCTTC
CDR3 protein: CASSGPMPGAGGYTF

V gene: TRBV10-3
clone size: .
D gene: .
J gene: TRBJ1-6
CDR3 DNA: TGTGCCATCAGTGACTATCTCCTAAATTCACCCCTCCACTTT
CDR3 protein: CAISDYLLNSPLHF

V gene: TRBV15
clone size: .
D gene: .
J gene: TRBJ1-3
CDR3 DNA: TGTGCCACCAGCAGGGCATTAAAAGACGGTCTTGGAAACACCATATATTTT
CDR3 protein: CATSRALKDGLGNTIYF

V gene: TRBV6-4
clone size: .
D gene: .
J gene: TRBJ2-2
CDR3 DNA: TGTGCCAGCAAGGGGTCCGCTAACACCGGGGAGCTGTTTTTT
CDR3 protein: CASKGSANTGELFF

V gene: TRBV13
clone size: .
D gene: .
J gene: TRBJ2-1
CDR3 DNA: TGTGCCAGCAGCTTAAGGTTCGGGGATACGAACAATGAGCAGTTCTTC
CDR3 protein: CASSLRFGDTNNEQFF

V gene: TRBV19
clone size: .
D gene: .
J gene: TRBJ1-1
CDR3 DNA: TGTGCCACTGGGGATATAGGGCTGCGGAACACTGAAGCTTTCTTT
CDR3 protein: CATGDIGLRNTEAFF

V gene: TRBV7-9
clone size: .
D gene: .
J gene: TRBJ1-6
CDR3 DNA: TGTGCCAGCAGCTTATTACGGGGGGCAGGGTCACCCCTCCACTTT
CDR3 protein: CASSLLRGAGSPLHF

V gene: TRBV28
clone size: .
D gene: TRBD1
J gene: TRBJ2-3
CDR3 DNA: TGTGCCAGCAGTTCGACAGGGGATTTGACAGATACGCAGTATTTT
CDR3 protein: CASSSTGDLTDTQYF

V gene: TRBV29-1
clone size: .
D gene: .
J gene: TRBJ2-4
CDR3 DNA: TGCAGCGTTGTGTGGCAAAGGGGGGGATTCGGAACCAAAAACATTCAGTACTTC
CDR3 protein: CSVVWQRGGFGTKNIQYF

V gene: TRBV7-2
clone size: .
D gene: TRBD1
J gene: TRBJ2-1
CDR3 DNA: TGTGCCAGCAGCTACCGCCGGGACAGTTACTACAATGAGCAGTTCTTC
CDR3 protein: CASSYRRDSYYNEQFF

V gene: TRBV6-5
clone size: .
D gene: .
J gene: TRBJ2-7
CDR3 DNA: TGTGCCAGCAGTTACTCACGGACACCAGTCTACGAGCAGTACTTC
CDR3 protein: CASSYSRTPVYEQYF

V gene: TRBV5-1
clone size: .
D gene: .
J gene: TRBJ2-2
CDR3 DNA: TGCGCCAGCAGCTTACAGGGAACCGGGGAGCTGTTTTTT
CDR3 protein: CASSLQGTGELFF

V gene: TRBV7-9
clone size: .
D gene: .
J gene: TRBJ2-1
CDR3 DNA: TGTGCCAGCAGCTTAATCAGCAATGAGCAGTTCTTC
CDR3 protein: CASSLISNEQFF

V gene: TRBV4-3
clone size: .
D gene: .
J gene: TRBJ2-7
CDR3 DNA: TGCGCCAGCAGCCAAGAGTATAGGGACTGGTACTACGAGCAGTACTTC
CDR3 protein: CASSQEYRDWYYEQYF